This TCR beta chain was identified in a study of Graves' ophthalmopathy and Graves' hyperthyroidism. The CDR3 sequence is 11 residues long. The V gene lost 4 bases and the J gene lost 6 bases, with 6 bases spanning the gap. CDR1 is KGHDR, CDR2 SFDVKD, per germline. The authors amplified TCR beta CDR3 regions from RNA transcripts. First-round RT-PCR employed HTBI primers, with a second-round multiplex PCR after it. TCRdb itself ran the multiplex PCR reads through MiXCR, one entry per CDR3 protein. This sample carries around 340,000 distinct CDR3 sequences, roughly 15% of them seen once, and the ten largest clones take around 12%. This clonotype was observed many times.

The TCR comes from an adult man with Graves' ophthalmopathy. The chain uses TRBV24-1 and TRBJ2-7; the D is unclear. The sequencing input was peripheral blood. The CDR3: CATSEGIEQYF. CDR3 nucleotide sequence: TGTGCCACCAGTGAGGGGATCGAGCAGTACTTC.